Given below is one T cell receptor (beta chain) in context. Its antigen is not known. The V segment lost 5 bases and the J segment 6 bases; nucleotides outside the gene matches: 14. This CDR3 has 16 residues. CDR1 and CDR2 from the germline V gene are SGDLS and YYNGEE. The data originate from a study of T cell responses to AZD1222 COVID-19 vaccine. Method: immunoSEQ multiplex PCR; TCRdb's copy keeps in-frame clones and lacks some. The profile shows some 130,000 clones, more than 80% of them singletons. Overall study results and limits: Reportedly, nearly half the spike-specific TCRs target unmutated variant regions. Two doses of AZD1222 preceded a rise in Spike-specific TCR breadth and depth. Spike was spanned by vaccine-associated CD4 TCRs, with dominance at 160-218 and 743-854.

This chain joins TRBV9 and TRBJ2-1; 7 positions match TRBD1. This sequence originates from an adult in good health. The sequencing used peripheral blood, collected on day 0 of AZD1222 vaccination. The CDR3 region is CASSDLDRRMVNEQFF. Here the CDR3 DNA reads TGTGCCAGCAGTGATCTGGACAGGAGAATGGTCAATGAGCAGTTCTTC.